The 29 T cell receptor beta chains below all came from one sample that was sequenced in a study of blood T cells in healthy people across ages. The use of a sample-barcoded 5' primer and a J-beta primer mix characterized a second PCR of about 7 to 12 cycles. TCRdb processed the 5' RACE reads anew with MiXCR; each CDR3 protein has one entry. The sample carries 1.5 million to 2 million distinct CDR3 sequences, roughly 52% recorded once. Sequenced material: blood. These TCRs come from a woman in her forties in good health.

The chain employs TRBV12-3 or TRBV12-4 and TRBJ1-2; D call uncertain. The ends were cut back, 3 bases at V and 2 bases at J, with 13 bases in the middle. This CDR3 has 15 amino acids. The CDR3 bases are TGTGCCAGCAGTTTCTTTTCTGGTGTGAACTATGGCTACACCTTC. Amino acid sequence: CASSFFSGVNYGYTF.

The chain is built from TRBV20-1 and TRBJ1-5; no clear D gene. V lost 2 bases, J lost 3 bases, and 8 bases lay in between. The CDR3 extends over 13 amino acids. Germline V gene lookup returns CDR1 DFQATT and CDR2 SNEGSKA (reference sequence). As DNA, the CDR3 is TGCAGTGCTAGACCGGGGAACAATCAGCCCCAGCATTTT. Translating it yields CSARPGNNQPQHF.

As regards this clonotype: The junction does not match germline at one end; this may be a read error. J is TRBJ1-2 and V is TRBV28, with D possibly being TRBD1 (5 bases). This CDR3 is built from 15 residues. Germline CDR1 reads MDHEN; CDR2 reads SYDVKM. The CDR3 here is CACSPRTLLNYGYTF. CDR3 coding DNA: TGTGCCTGCAGTCCCCGGACACTCCTTAACTATGGCTACACCTTC.

There are many counts of this clonotype. The junction and the germline gene differ at one end; a read error may be behind it. The rearrangement links TRBV7-7 to TRBJ2-1; 11 nucleotides match TRBD1. The V gene's germline CDR1 is SSHAT and CDR2 FNYEAQ (reference sequence). CDR3 size: 15 residues. CDR3 DNA: TGTGCTAGCAGCCGGGACAGGGGGGTCCACAATGAGCAGTTCTTC. This encodes CASSRDRGVHNEQFF.

The table lists this clonotype with a few counts. V gene TRBV6-2 or TRBV6-3 combines with J gene TRBJ1-5; D possibly corresponds to TRBD1 (6 bases). Germline loops: CDR1 MNHEY, CDR2 SVGEGT. V was trimmed by 5 bases and J by 6 bases, leaving 11 bases between them. This CDR3 is 13 amino acids long. DNA for the CDR3: TGTGCCAGCAGTCGGACAGTTAGTCAGCCCCAGCATTTT. This encodes CASSRTVSQPQHF.

This clonotype was seen only a few times. This chain links TRBV19 with TRBJ1-6, with 11 nucleotides matching TRBD1. V shed 5 bases and J 6 bases; nucleotides not matched to a gene: 9. Germline V lookup: CDR1 LNHDA, CDR2 SQIVND (reference sequence). The CDR3 contains 17 residues. Written as DNA, the CDR3 is TGTGCCAGTAGTTTCATCGGACAGGGGGCAGGTAATTCACCCCTCCACTTT. It specifies CASSFIGQGAGNSPLHF. The full variable domain, rest sourced from reference TRBV19 and TRBJ1-6, is DGGITQSPKYLFRKEGQNVTLSCEQNLNHDAMYWYRQDPGQGLRLIYYSQIVNDFQKGDIAEGYSVSREKKESFPLTVTSAQKNPTAFYLCASSFIGQGAGNSPLHFGNGTRLTVT.

The V and J genes are TRBV7-2 and TRBJ2-3; D possibly corresponds to TRBD2 (6 bases). V was pared by 6 bases and J by 1 base, with 17 bases between. Looked up from germline, CDR1 is SGHTA and CDR2 is FQGNSA. This CDR3 is 16 amino acids long. Here the CDR3 DNA reads TGTGCCAGCAGACTAGTGGGGGTAGCGGGCACAGATACGCAGTATTTT. This encodes CASRLVGVAGTDTQYF.

V usage is TRBV5-1 and J usage is TRBJ2-1; TRBD2 matches 8 bases. Germline V gene sequence: CDR1 SGHRS, CDR2 YFSETQ. The CDR3 contains 16 residues. V dropped 3 bases and J dropped 6; count of bases not matched to a gene: 11. CDR3 nucleotide sequence: TGCGCCAGCAGCTACGGCGATGCGGGGGGTCTCAATGAGCAGTTCTTC. This translates into CASSYGDAGGLNEQFF.

This chain joins TRBV6-1 and TRBJ2-5; D is unclear. Germline CDR1 MNHNS, CDR2 SASEGT. The CDR3 is 13 residues long. The V gene lost 1 base and the J gene lost 5 bases, with 8 bases spanning the gap. CDR3 sequence: CASSEDSPETQYF. The CDR3, as DNA: TGTGCCAGCAGTGAAGACAGCCCGGAGACCCAGTACTTC.

The V gene is TRBV6-2 or TRBV6-3, the J gene TRBJ2-1, with unresolved D. Between the trimmed V and J ends, which lost 6 bases and 4 bases, there was a span of 19 bases. The germline V gene encodes CDR1 MNHEY and CDR2 SVGEGT. The CDR3 has 16 amino acids. The DNA for the CDR3 is TGTGCCAGCAGATTAGGTTCGGGTCAGCAATACAATGAGCAGTTCTTC. Translation: CASRLGSGQQYNEQFF.

The chain employs TRBV28 and TRBJ2-7, with D unclear. Germline lookup yields CDR1 MDHEN and CDR2 SYDVKM. V lost 6 bases, J lost 1 base, and 16 bases lay in between. CDR3 length: 15 residues. The CDR3: CASRPPNLGSYEQYF. CDR3 DNA sequence: TGTGCCAGCAGACCTCCCAACTTGGGGTCCTACGAGCAGTACTTC.

The V and J genes are TRBV7-9 and TRBJ2-1; D call uncertain. The CDR3 totals 14 residues. The V and J ends lost 4 bases and 7 bases respectively, with 14 bases between them. Germline V gene lookup returns CDR1 SEHNR and CDR2 FQNEAQ (reference sequence). CDR3 amino acids: CASSSYRLGNEQFF. CDR3 bases: TGTGCCAGCAGCTCCTACCGTCTGGGGAATGAGCAGTTCTTC.

The chain uses TRBV7-2 and TRBJ1-1; D uncertain. Per the germline V gene, CDR1 is SGHTA and CDR2 is FQGNSA. The CDR3 length is 14 residues. V was cut by 5 bases and J by 6 bases, with 16 bases left in between. The CDR3 loop reads CASSRDSFQAEAFF. CDR3 DNA: TGTGCCAGCAGCCGAGACTCATTCCAGGCTGAAGCTTTCTTT.

This chain links TRBV28 with TRBJ2-7, with D possibly called TRBD1 or TRBD2 (6 bases each). The germline gives CDR1 MDHEN, CDR2 SYDVKM. Trimming pared 3 bases from V and 1 base from J, leaving 13 bases between. The CDR3 spans 15 residues. Here the CDR3 DNA reads TGTGCCAGCAGTTTGAGGGGGGCTGTGTCCTACGAGCAGTACTTC. Translating gives CASSLRGAVSYEQYF.

The chain couples TRBV9 to TRBJ2-5; the D is unclear. Germline assignment: CDR1 SGDLS and CDR2 YYNGEE. This CDR3 is built from 12 residues. Trimming removed 1 base at V and 6 bases at J, with 7 bases between. As DNA, the CDR3 is TGTGCCAGCAGCGTACCGAGACAGACCCAGTACTTC. Protein: CASSVPRQTQYF.

The chain couples TRBV20-1 to TRBJ2-4, with D perhaps assigned TRBD1 or TRBD2 (6 bases each). The J call may not be correct, given that the DNA end is closer to TRBJ2-7. The CDR3 length is 14 residues. Per germline, CDR1 DFQATT and CDR2 SNEGSKA (reference sequence). In nucleotides, the CDR3 is TGCAGTGCTAGACTAGCGCCCCAGGGGTACGAGCAGTACTTC. Amino acids: CSARLAPQGYEQYF.

V gene TRBV5-1 combines with J gene TRBJ1-1, with a possible D match to TRBD1 (5 bases). This CDR3 region has 15 residues. CDR1 and CDR2 from the germline V gene are SGHRS and YFSETQ. Trimming took off 3 bases at V and 3 bases at J, with 15 bases between the two ends. The CDR3 region has the DNA TGCGCCAGCAGCTCCCAGGTGGGGCTGGACACTGAAGCTTTCTTT. It encodes CASSSQVGLDTEAFF.

This clonotype was seen a single time. The chain links TRBV7-2 to TRBJ1-6; the D gene is possibly TRBD1 (6 bases). V dropped 7 bases and J dropped 10 bases, with 11 bases sitting between them. This CDR3 is built from 12 residues. Germline CDR1 is SGHTA and CDR2 is FQGNSA. CDR3 DNA sequence: TGTGCCAGCACTACAGGGAGCTCACCCCTCCACTTT. This codes for CASTTGSSPLHF.

This clonotype occurred once. This may be a read error: a much more frequent sequence differs by one nucleotide. The gene calls are TRBV7-3 and TRBJ2-6, with D uncertain. The CDR3 consists of 15 residues. Germline V gene lookup returns CDR1 SGHTA and CDR2 FQGTGA. CDR3 loop: CAGSLSNSGANVLTF. The CDR3, as DNA: TGTGCCGGCAGCTTAAGCAACTCTGGGGCCAACGTCCTGACTTTC.

V and J are TRBV4-3 and TRBJ2-7; possible D gene TRBD1, 6 bases. In germline, CDR1 is LGHNA, CDR2 YSLEER. This CDR3 contains 15 residues. V was pared by 0 bases and J by 2 bases, with 11 bases between. In DNA, the CDR3 is TGCGCCAGCAGCCAAGAGATGAGACAGGCCTACGAGCAGTACTTC. Amino acid sequence: CASSQEMRQAYEQYF.

Only one count was recorded for this clonotype. V and J are TRBV11-1 and TRBJ2-7; tentatively, D is TRBD1 (6 bases). Germline V gene data show CDR1 as SGHAT and CDR2 as FQDESV (reference sequence). Trimming removed 1 base from V and 0 bases from J, with 10 bases in between. This CDR3 is 15 amino acids long. This chain's CDR3 is CASSLDGQFSYEQYF. The CDR3 DNA follows: TGTGCCAGCAGCTTAGACGGACAGTTCTCCTACGAGCAGTACTTC. The variable domain in full, with the rest retrieved from reference TRBV11-1 and TRBJ2-7, is EAEVAQSPRYKITEKSQAVAFWCDPISGHATLYWYRQILGQGPELLVQFQDESVVDDSQLPKDRFSAERLKGVDSTLKIQPAELGDSAMYLCASSLDGQFSYEQYFGPGTRLTVT.

The chain has TRBV6-2 or TRBV6-3 and TRBJ2-5; D ambiguous. Trimming removed 7 bases from V and 4 bases from J, with 16 bases in between. Germline V gene data show CDR1 as MNHEY and CDR2 as SVGEGT. The CDR3 extends over 14 amino acids. CDR3 amino acids: CASIRTRAGETQYF. The CDR3 DNA reads as TGTGCCAGCATTAGGACCCGGGCCGGAGAGACCCAGTACTTC.

The gene calls are TRBV5-1 and TRBJ1-1, with D unclear. Trimming took 5 bases from V and 0 from J, leaving 14 bases between them. The CDR3 covers 15 residues. Germline CDR1 SGHRS, CDR2 YFSETQ. CDR3 nucleotides: TGCGCCAGCAGGGTGTCAGAACGAATGAACACTGAAGCTTTCTTT. Translated, it gives CASRVSERMNTEAFF.

This clonotype was seen a handful of times. The V call is TRBV7-2, the J call TRBJ1-4, with D possibly being TRBD1 (5 bases). The CDR3 loop spans 15 amino acids. The V end was cut by 5 bases, the J end by 4 bases, with 14 bases between. Germline V gives CDR1 SGHTA, CDR2 FQGNSA. The CDR3 loop reads CASSPAKGFNEKLFF. The CDR3 coding sequence is TGTGCCAGCAGCCCGGCCAAGGGGTTTAATGAAAAACTGTTTTTT.

Turning to this clonotype: Compared with germline, one end of the junction differs, possibly owing to a read error. This rearrangement joins TRBV4-1 to TRBJ2-3; the D gene could be TRBD1 or TRBD2 (6 bases each). The CDR3 consists of 16 residues. The V gene's germline CDR1 is MGHRA and CDR2 YSYEKL. In DNA, the CDR3 is TGCGCCAGAAGCCAAGATGGTGGAGGGGGTGTAGATACGCAGTATTTT. Residues: CARSQDGGGGVDTQYF.

This clonotype was seen more than once but under ten times. This sequence joins TRBV7-9 and TRBJ1-5; D unclear. CDR3 length: 14 amino acids. With 1 base removed from V and 3 bases from J, the gap between germline ends came to 7 bases. Germline V gene lookup returns CDR1 SEHNR and CDR2 FQNEAQ (reference sequence). CDR3 nucleotides: TGTGCCAGCAGCTTAGACGACCTCAATCAGCCCCAGCATTTT. The encoded protein is CASSLDDLNQPQHF.

The chain employs TRBV28 and TRBJ1-4; D is perhaps TRBD1 (5 bases). Germline V gene sequence: CDR1 MDHEN, CDR2 SYDVKM. This CDR3 region has 15 residues. Trimming removed 5 bases from V and 8 bases from J, with 18 bases in between. CDR3 amino acids: CASSEGEYGAEKLFF. Written as DNA, the CDR3 is TGTGCCAGCAGTGAAGGGGAGTATGGTGCAGAAAAACTGTTTTTT.

V and J are TRBV4-3 and TRBJ2-7, with 8 bases that match TRBD2. This CDR3 region has 15 residues. Germline-derived CDR1 and CDR2 are LGHNA and YSLEER. J lost 4 bases, V lost 4 bases, and 9 bases had no gene match. CDR3 DNA sequence: TGCGCCAGCAGCCCGTTAGCGGGGAGTCAGTACGAGCAGTACTTC. As protein: CASSPLAGSQYEQYF.

This clonotype was observed a few times. The V call is TRBV4-3, the J call TRBJ2-3; the D gene is possibly TRBD1 (5 bases). This CDR3 spans 15 amino acids. Between the trimmed V and J ends, which lost 0 bases and 2 bases, there was a span of 9 bases. The germline V gene has CDR1 LGHNA and CDR2 YSLEER. The CDR3 region is CASSQDQGYTDTQYF. The CDR3 bases are TGCGCCAGCAGCCAAGATCAGGGTTACACAGATACGCAGTATTTT.